This entry lists 29 T cell receptor beta chains sequenced from one sample in a study of shared clonotypes between healthy human individuals. Assay used: immunoSEQ multiplex PCR; TCRdb lists only in-frame clones, some missing. The data hold approximately 1.9 million clones, with approximately 92% observed a single time. Positively selected for CCR7, the CD45RO-negative cells used as naive CD8 cells excluded terminally differentiated effector memory CD45RA+ cells. Material: naive CD8+ T cells from PBMCs. The receptor source for this set is a man younger than 35 in good health. Some clones in this sample may be carry-over from other donors' samples.

This clone appeared once. The rearrangement joins TRBV9 to TRBJ1-2; D is unresolved. This CDR3 spans 16 amino acids. The V gene's germline CDR1 is SGDLS and CDR2 YYNGEE. The V end lost 0 bases, the J end lost 4 bases, and 16 bases lay between the germline ends. The CDR3 sequence is CASSVAWEGDGYGYTF. The CDR3 coding sequence is TGTGCCAGCAGCGTAGCTTGGGAGGGAGACGGCTATGGCTACACCTTC.

The chain uses TRBV10-3 and TRBJ2-5, with D possibly being TRBD1 (5 bases). Germline V gene sequence: CDR1 ENHRY, CDR2 SYGVKD. Trimming shortened V by 0 bases and J by 4 bases, and 12 bases separated the two germline ends. CDR3 size: 15 residues. CDR3 region: CAISESVGVGETQYF. CDR3 nucleotide sequence: TGTGCCATCAGTGAGTCGGTAGGGGTTGGAGAGACCCAGTACTTC.

This chain connects TRBV13 to TRBJ1-2, with 8 bases aligning to TRBD1. The CDR3 runs 15 residues. V lost 2 bases and J lost 8; bases outside the gene matches: 10. CDR1 is PRHDT, CDR2 FYEKMQ, per germline (reference sequence). The CDR3 nucleotides read TGTGCCAGCAGCTTACGCGTCGGACAGGGAGGAGGCTACACCTTC. Its translation is CASSLRVGQGGGYTF.

Concerning this clone itself: This same CDR3 is encoded by further DNA sequences in the sample. This chain connects TRBV7-9 to TRBJ1-3, with D hard to call. Germline V gives CDR1 SEHNR, CDR2 FQNEAQ (reference sequence). V gave up 2 bases and J gave up 0 bases, with 8 bases separating them. CDR3 length: 15 residues. CDR3 sequence (DNA): TGTGCCAGCAGCTTATTTGACTCCTCTGGAAACACCATATATTTT. The encoded protein is CASSLFDSSGNTIYF. Drawing the rest from reference TRBV7-9 and TRBJ1-3, the complete variable domain is DTGVSQNPRHKITKRGQNVTFRCDPISEHNRLYWYRQTLGQGPEFLTYFQNEAQLEKSRLLSDRFSAERPKGSFSTLEIQRTEQGDSAMYLCASSLFDSSGNTIYFGEGSWLTVV.

This clone was counted between two and nine times. V is TRBV4-2 and J is TRBJ2-7; D is unclear. Germline V gives CDR1 LGHNA, CDR2 YNFKEQ. There are 11 residues in the CDR3. V was clipped by 5 bases and J by 3 bases, with 5 bases between them. The CDR3 region is CASSYNYEQYF. DNA for the CDR3: TGTGCCAGCAGCTACAACTACGAGCAGTACTTC.

The rearrangement links TRBV7-6 to TRBJ2-5; 8 bases map to TRBD2. The CDR3 totals 15 residues. V dropped 1 base and J dropped 1; count of bases not matched to a gene: 2. In germline, CDR1 is SGHVS, CDR2 FNYEAQ. This CDR3 reads CASSLVLAGQETQYF. CDR3 DNA sequence: TGTGCCAGCAGCTTAGTCCTAGCGGGCCAAGAGACCCAGTACTTC.

DNA for the CDR3: TGTGCCAGCAGCCAAGATGGGGCTAGCGCACACCCGGACAATGAGCAGTTCTTC. Translated: CASSQDGASAHPDNEQFF. This chain joins TRBV4-2 and TRBJ2-1; D might be TRBD2 (6 bases). The CDR3 runs to 18 residues. Trimming removed 0 bases from V and 5 bases from J, with 20 bases in between. Germline assignment: CDR1 LGHNA and CDR2 YNFKEQ.

V is TRBV7-8 and J is TRBJ1-2, with a weak D call TRBD1 (5 bases). The germline V gene encodes CDR1 SGHVS and CDR2 FQNEAQ. V lost 5 bases to trimming and J lost 6 bases, with 16 bases between them. The CDR3 runs 14 residues. CDR3 amino acids: CASSPYRDEDGYTF. The CDR3 DNA reads TGTGCCAGCAGCCCATACCGGGACGAAGATGGCTACACCTTC.

The rearrangement uses TRBV4-1 and TRBJ1-5, with 8 bases identical to TRBD1. Per germline, CDR1 MGHRA and CDR2 YSYEKL. The CDR3 has 19 residues. V gave up 5 bases and J gave up 4 bases; unmatched junction bases: 19. The CDR3 DNA sequence: TGCGCCAGCAGCTTAAACGAGGACAGGGATTCATGGGGTAATCAGCCCCAGCATTTT. It specifies CASSLNEDRDSWGNQPQHF.

The J gene is TRBJ1-5, the V gene TRBV28; D perhaps matches TRBD1 (6 bases). Germline V CDR1 and CDR2: MDHEN, SYDVKM. The CDR3 has 14 amino acids. The germline V and J ends were trimmed by 7 bases and 1 base, with 11 bases remaining between them. In nucleotides, the CDR3 is TGTGCCAGCAACTGGCAGGGGAGCAATCAGCCCCAGCATTTT. Translated: CASNWQGSNQPQHF.

V gene TRBV27 combines with J gene TRBJ2-3, with D unclear. The CDR3 covers 17 residues. V lost 7 bases to trimming and J lost 2 bases, with 22 bases between them. CDR1 is MNHEY, CDR2 SMNVEV, per germline (reference sequence). CDR3 amino acids: CASITTSSFLYTDTQYF. CDR3 sequence (DNA): TGTGCCAGCATCACCACTTCCAGTTTTCTGTACACAGATACGCAGTATTTT.

The gene calls are TRBV9 and TRBJ1-4, with a weak D call TRBD1 (6 bases). Per the germline V gene, CDR1 is SGDLS and CDR2 is YYNGEE. V was trimmed by 0 bases and J by 3 bases, leaving 12 bases between them. The CDR3 spans 16 residues. In DNA form, the CDR3 reads TGTGCCAGCAGCGTAGGATCCCGGACAGCTAATGAAAAACTGTTTTTT. It is translated as CASSVGSRTANEKLFF. The full variable domain, rest sourced from reference TRBV9 and TRBJ1-4, is DSGVTQTPKHLITATGQRVTLRCSPRSGDLSVYWYQQSLDQGLQFLIQYYNGEERAKGNILERFSAQQFPDLHSELNLSSLELGDSALYFCASSVGSRTANEKLFFGSGTQLSVL.

The chain has TRBV5-4 and TRBJ2-5; perhaps TRBD2 as D (5 bases). The length of the CDR3 is 14 residues. V was cut by 7 bases and J by 4 bases, with 17 bases left in between. Germline V gene data show CDR1 as SGHNT and CDR2 as YYREEE (reference sequence). The DNA for the CDR3 is TGTGCCAGCTTTCCGGAGGCTGTTCCAGAGACCCAGTACTTC. Its protein is CASFPEAVPETQYF.

Details on this clone: The same CDR3 is also encoded by other DNA sequences in this sample. J is TRBJ2-3 and V is TRBV18; TRBD2 aligns across 14 bases. The junction had 2 bases not matched to a gene; V was cut back by 0 bases and J by 3 bases. Germline V gives CDR1 KGHSH, CDR2 LQKENI. CDR3 size: 17 residues. The CDR3 sequence: CASSPPGLAGVTDTQYF. CDR3 DNA: TGTGCCAGCTCACCACCGGGACTAGCGGGAGTAACAGATACGCAGTATTTT.

This chain joins TRBV14 and TRBJ2-7; D is uncertain. The germline V gene encodes CDR1 SGHDN and CDR2 FVKESK. Trimming stripped 4 bases from V and 1 base from J, with 5 bases between. The CDR3 length is 12 residues. The CDR3 DNA reads TGTGCCAGCAGCCGTAGATCCTACGAGCAGTACTTC. Its translation is CASSRRSYEQYF.

In the case of this clone: The same CDR3 is also encoded by other DNA sequences in this sample. J is TRBJ1-1 and V is TRBV7-2; D gene uncertain. CDR1 is SGHTA and CDR2 is FQGNSA in the germline V gene. The V end was cut by 3 bases, the J end by 0 bases, with 2 bases between. The CDR3 runs to 12 residues. CDR3 sequence: CASSFMNTEAFF. In DNA, the CDR3 is TGTGCCAGCAGCTTTATGAACACTGAAGCTTTCTTT. Complete variable domain (other parts from reference TRBV7-2 and TRBJ1-1): GAGVSQSPSNKVTEKGKDVELRCDPISGHTALYWYRQSLGQGLEFLIYFQGNSAPDKSGLPSDRFSAERTGGSVSTLTIQRTQQEDSAVYLCASSFMNTEAFFGQGTRLTVV.

The chain combines TRBV19 with TRBJ2-2; D gene uncertain. CDR1 is LNHDA, CDR2 SQIVND, per germline (reference sequence). There are 11 residues in the CDR3. The V gene lost 3 bases and the J gene lost 10 bases, with 6 bases spanning the gap. The CDR3 protein is CASSILEELFF. The CDR3 bases are TGTGCCAGTAGTATTTTAGAGGAGCTGTTTTTT.

The rearrangement links TRBV18 to TRBJ2-2, with TRBD1 matching over 7 bases. This CDR3 spans 18 amino acids. Germline-derived CDR1 and CDR2 are KGHSH and LQKENI. Trimming took 0 bases from V and 2 from J; bases not matched to a gene: 9. This CDR3 is CASSPPPRQGFNTGELFF. CDR3 nucleotides: TGTGCCAGCTCACCACCCCCCCGACAGGGCTTCAACACCGGGGAGCTGTTTTTT.

This chain links TRBV9 with TRBJ1-1; no firm D call. CDR1 and CDR2 (germline): SGDLS, YYNGEE. The CDR3 totals 17 residues. Trimming pared 4 bases from V and 1 base from J, leaving 20 bases between. The CDR3 region is CASSPKQFKTSNTEAFF. The DNA of the CDR3 is TGTGCCAGCAGCCCAAAACAGTTTAAAACCTCGAACACTGAAGCTTTCTTT.

V usage is TRBV14 and J usage is TRBJ1-3, with D perhaps matching TRBD1 (6 bases). CDR1 and CDR2 from the germline V gene are SGHDN and FVKESK. Trimming left V 4 bases short and J 1 base short, with 11 bases between. This CDR3 is 15 amino acids long. Here the CDR3 DNA reads TGTGCCAGCAGCCGCGGACAGTCATCTGGAAACACCATATATTTT. As protein: CASSRGQSSGNTIYF. Filled out from reference TRBV14 and TRBJ1-3, the complete variable domain reads EAGVTQFPSHSVIEKGQTVTLRCDPISGHDNLYWYRRVMGKEIKFLLHFVKESKQDESGMPNNRFLAERTGGTYSTLKVQPAELEDSGVYFCASSRGQSSGNTIYFGEGSWLTVV.

About this clone: The identical CDR3 is also encoded by other nucleotide sequences in the sample. The chain employs TRBV28 and TRBJ2-7; no clear D gene. CDR1 and CDR2 (germline): MDHEN, SYDVKM. V was clipped by 4 bases and J by 4 bases, with 5 bases between them. The CDR3 totals 11 residues. This CDR3 is CASSYLYEQYF. CDR3 DNA sequence: TGTGCCAGCAGTTACCTTTACGAGCAGTACTTC.

This chain uses TRBV4-3 with TRBJ1-5; D is perhaps TRBD1 (5 bases). The V end was cut by 0 bases, the J end by 5 bases, with 11 bases between. The germline V gene encodes CDR1 LGHNA and CDR2 YSLEER. The CDR3 totals 15 residues. The CDR3 sequence: CASSQDRGNHQPQHF. Written as DNA, the CDR3 is TGCGCCAGCAGCCAAGATCGGGGCAATCATCAGCCCCAGCATTTT.

CDR3: CASSLSVVTSGNTIYF. CDR3 DNA: TGTGCCAGCAGCTTGTCGGTCGTCACGTCTGGAAACACCATATATTTT. This chain connects TRBV7-9 to TRBJ1-3; no definite D call. Germline loops: CDR1 SEHNR, CDR2 FQNEAQ (reference sequence). The V end was cut by 3 bases, the J end by 1 base, with 13 bases between. This CDR3 is 16 amino acids long. The full variable domain, rest sourced from reference TRBV7-9 and TRBJ1-3, is DTGVSQNPRHKITKRGQNVTFRCDPISEHNRLYWYRQTLGQGPEFLTYFQNEAQLEKSRLLSDRFSAERPKGSFSTLEIQRTEQGDSAMYLCASSLSVVTSGNTIYFGEGSWLTVV.

V and J are TRBV27 and TRBJ1-5; TRBD1 matches at 9 bases. The CDR3 sequence is 17 residues long. J was trimmed by 5 bases and V by 5 bases; bases with no gene match: 13. The V gene's germline CDR1 is MNHEY and CDR2 SMNVEV (reference sequence). CDR3 in amino acids: CASSPTPRTGDDQPQHF. For the CDR3, the DNA is TGTGCCAGCAGTCCGACTCCGAGGACAGGGGATGATCAGCCCCAGCATTTT.

The genes are TRBV7-9 and TRBJ1-2; 7 bases agree with TRBD1. This CDR3 spans 13 amino acids. From germline, CDR1 is SEHNR and CDR2 FQNEAQ (reference sequence). Trimming at V came to 4 bases and at J to 5 bases, leaving 4 bases not matched to a gene. The CDR3 region is CASSSYRGYGYTF. In DNA form, the CDR3 reads TGTGCCAGCAGCTCCTACAGGGGATATGGCTACACCTTC.

The rearrangement uses TRBV4-3 and TRBJ1-2; TRBD1 might be the D (5 bases). Trimming took off 3 bases at V and 0 bases at J, with 20 bases between the two ends. This CDR3 has 18 residues. The germline gives CDR1 LGHNA, CDR2 YSLEER. The CDR3 sequence: CASSHAFLGEPTNYGYTF. As DNA, the CDR3 is TGCGCCAGCAGCCATGCTTTCCTGGGGGAACCCACTAACTATGGCTACACCTTC.

The rearrangement uses TRBV27 and TRBJ2-7; the D gene could be TRBD1 or TRBD2 (6 bases each). The CDR3 extends over 16 amino acids. The V gene's germline CDR1 is MNHEY and CDR2 SMNVEV (reference sequence). The V end was cut by 5 bases, the J end by 2 bases, with 19 bases between. The CDR3 protein is CASSPSAGGEAYEQYF. The CDR3 coding sequence is TGTGCCAGCAGTCCCTCGGCCGGGGGCGAAGCCTACGAGCAGTACTTC.

V usage is TRBV29-1 and J usage is TRBJ1-3; perhaps TRBD1 as D (5 bases). Per germline, CDR1 SQVTM and CDR2 ANQGSEA. The CDR3 consists of 14 residues. V was cut by 7 bases and J by 0 bases, with 13 bases left in between. Written as DNA, the CDR3 is TGCAGCGGGGGTGGAGGGGACTCTGGAAACACCATATATTTT. As protein: CSGGGGDSGNTIYF.

The chain joins TRBV2 to TRBJ2-2; D gene unclear. The V gene's germline CDR1 is SNHLY and CDR2 FYNNEI. V gave up 0 bases and J gave up 1 base, with 12 bases separating them. The CDR3 has 17 amino acids. DNA for the CDR3: TGTGCCAGCAGTGAAGCGGTCAGCCCTTTGAACACCGGGGAGCTGTTTTTT. Protein product: CASSEAVSPLNTGELFF.